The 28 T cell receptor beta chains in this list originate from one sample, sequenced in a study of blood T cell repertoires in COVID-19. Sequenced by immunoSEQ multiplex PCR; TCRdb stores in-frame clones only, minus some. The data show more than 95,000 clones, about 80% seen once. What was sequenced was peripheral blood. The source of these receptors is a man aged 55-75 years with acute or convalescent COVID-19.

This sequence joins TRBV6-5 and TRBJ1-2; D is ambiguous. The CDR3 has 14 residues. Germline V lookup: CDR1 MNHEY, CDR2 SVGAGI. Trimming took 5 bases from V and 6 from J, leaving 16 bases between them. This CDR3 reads CASSTPFSGDGYTF. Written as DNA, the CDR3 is TGTGCCAGCAGTACCCCCTTCTCCGGGGATGGCTACACCTTC.

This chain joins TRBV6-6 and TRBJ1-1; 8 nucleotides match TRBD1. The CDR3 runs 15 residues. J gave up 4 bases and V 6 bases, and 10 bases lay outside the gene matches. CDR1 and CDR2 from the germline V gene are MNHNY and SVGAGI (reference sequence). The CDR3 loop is CASRYPSDRGTEAFF. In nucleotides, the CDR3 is TGTGCCAGCAGGTACCCGAGTGACAGGGGCACTGAAGCTTTCTTT.

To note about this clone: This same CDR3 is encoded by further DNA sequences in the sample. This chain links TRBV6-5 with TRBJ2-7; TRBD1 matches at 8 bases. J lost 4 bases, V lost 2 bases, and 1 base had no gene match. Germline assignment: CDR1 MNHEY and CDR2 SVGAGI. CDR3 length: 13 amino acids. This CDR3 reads CASSYRQGYEQYV. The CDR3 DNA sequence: TGTGCCAGCAGTTACCGACAGGGGTACGAGCAGTACGTC.

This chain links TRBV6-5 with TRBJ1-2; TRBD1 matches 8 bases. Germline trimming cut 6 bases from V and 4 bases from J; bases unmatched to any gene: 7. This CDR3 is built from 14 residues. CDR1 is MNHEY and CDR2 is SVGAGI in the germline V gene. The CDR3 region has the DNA TGTGCCAGCAGATCAGGGGGCGAAAGCTATGGCTACACCTTC. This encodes CASRSGGESYGYTF.

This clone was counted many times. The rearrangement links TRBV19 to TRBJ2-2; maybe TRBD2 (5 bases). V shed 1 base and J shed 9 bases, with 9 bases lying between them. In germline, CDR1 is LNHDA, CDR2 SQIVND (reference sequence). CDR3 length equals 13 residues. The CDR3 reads CASSIGLARELFF. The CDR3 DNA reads TGTGCCAGTAGTATAGGGCTAGCTAGGGAGCTGTTTTTT. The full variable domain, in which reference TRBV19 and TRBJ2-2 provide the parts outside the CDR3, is DGGITQSPKYLFRKEGQNVTLSCEQNLNHDAMYWYRQDPGQGLRLIYYSQIVNDFQKGDIAEGYSVSREKKESFPLTVTSAQKNPTAFYLCASSIGLARELFFGEGSRLTVL.

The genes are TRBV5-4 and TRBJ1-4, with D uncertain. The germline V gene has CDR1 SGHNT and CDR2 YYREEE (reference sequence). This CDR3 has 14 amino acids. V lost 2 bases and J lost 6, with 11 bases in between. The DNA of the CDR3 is TGTGCCAGCAGCTTACAGAAAGGCGATGAAAAACTGTTTTTT. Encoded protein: CASSLQKGDEKLFF.

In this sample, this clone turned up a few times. For the CDR3, the DNA is TGTGCCAGCAGTCGCTATGGAAGGACAGGGCCCAACTATGGCTACACCTTC. Translation gives CASSRYGRTGPNYGYTF. The V call is TRBV6-6, the J call TRBJ1-2; the match to TRBD1 covers 8 bases. The CDR3 has 17 amino acids. The junction had 13 bases not matched to a gene; V was cut back by 5 bases and J by 2 bases. Looked up from germline, CDR1 is MNHNY and CDR2 is SVGAGI (reference sequence).

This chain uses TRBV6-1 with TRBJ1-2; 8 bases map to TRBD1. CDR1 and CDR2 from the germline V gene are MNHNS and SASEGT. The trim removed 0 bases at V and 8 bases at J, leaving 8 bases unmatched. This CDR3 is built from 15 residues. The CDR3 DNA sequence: TGTGCCAGCAGTGAAGCGCGCAGGGGGCGTCAAGGCTACACCTTC. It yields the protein CASSEARRGRQGYTF.

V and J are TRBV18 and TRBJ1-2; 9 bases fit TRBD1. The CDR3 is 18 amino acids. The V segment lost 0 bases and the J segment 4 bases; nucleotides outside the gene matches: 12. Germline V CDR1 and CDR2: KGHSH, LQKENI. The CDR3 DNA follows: TGTGCCAGCTCACCACCGGGAACAGGGGGCAGTTCATCCTATGGCTACACCTTC. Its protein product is CASSPPGTGGSSSYGYTF.

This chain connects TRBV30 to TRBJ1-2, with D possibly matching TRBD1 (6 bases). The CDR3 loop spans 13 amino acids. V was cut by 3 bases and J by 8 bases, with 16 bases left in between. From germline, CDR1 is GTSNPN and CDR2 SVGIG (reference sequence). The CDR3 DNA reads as TGTGCCTGGAGCAATAACAGGGTGAGGGGCTACACCTTC. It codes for CAWSNNRVRGYTF.

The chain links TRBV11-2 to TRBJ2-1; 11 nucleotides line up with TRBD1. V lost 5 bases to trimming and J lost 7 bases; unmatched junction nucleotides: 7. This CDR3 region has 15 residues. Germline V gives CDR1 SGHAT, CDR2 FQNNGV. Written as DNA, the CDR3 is TGTGCCAGCAGCAAGGGACAGGGGGTCGGAAATGAGCAGTTCTTC. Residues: CASSKGQGVGNEQFF.

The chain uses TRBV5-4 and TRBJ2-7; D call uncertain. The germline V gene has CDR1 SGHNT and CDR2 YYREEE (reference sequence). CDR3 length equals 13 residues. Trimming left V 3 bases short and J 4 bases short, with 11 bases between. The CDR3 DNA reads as TGTGCCAGCAGCTCCCTTCCGGGTTACGAGCAGTACGTC. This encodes CASSSLPGYEQYV.

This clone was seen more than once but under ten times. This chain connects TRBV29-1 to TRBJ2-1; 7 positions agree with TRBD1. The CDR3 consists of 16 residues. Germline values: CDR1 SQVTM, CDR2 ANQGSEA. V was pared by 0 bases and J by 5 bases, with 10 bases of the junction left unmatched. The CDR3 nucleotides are TGCAGCGTTGAAGATCTGGTGACAGGGAGCGACAATGAGCAGTTCTTC. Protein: CSVEDLVTGSDNEQFF.

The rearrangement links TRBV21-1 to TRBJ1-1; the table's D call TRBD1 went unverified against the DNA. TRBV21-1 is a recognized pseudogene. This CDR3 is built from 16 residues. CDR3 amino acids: CASSKAGQGRDTEAFF. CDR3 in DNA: TGTGCCAGCAGCAAAGCGGGGCAGGGAAGGGACACTGAAGCTTTCTTT.

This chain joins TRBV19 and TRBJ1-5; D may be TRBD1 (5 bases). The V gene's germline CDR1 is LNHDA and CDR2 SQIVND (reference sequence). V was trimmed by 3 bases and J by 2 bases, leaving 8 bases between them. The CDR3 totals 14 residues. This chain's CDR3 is CASSIREGNQPQHF. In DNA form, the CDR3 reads TGTGCCAGTAGTATCAGGGAAGGCAATCAGCCCCAGCATTTT.

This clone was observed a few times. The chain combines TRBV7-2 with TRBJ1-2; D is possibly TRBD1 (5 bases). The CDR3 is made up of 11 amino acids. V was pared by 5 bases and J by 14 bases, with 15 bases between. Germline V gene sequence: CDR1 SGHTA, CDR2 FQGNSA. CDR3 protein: CASSRMQGRTF. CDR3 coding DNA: TGTGCCAGCAGCCGGATGCAGGGTAGAACCTTC.

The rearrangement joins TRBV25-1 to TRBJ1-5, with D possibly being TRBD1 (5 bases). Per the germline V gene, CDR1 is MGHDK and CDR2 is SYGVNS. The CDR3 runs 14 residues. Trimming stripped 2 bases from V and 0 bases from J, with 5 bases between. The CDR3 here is CASSERGSNQPQHF. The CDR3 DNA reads TGTGCCAGCAGTGAAAGGGGTAGCAATCAGCCCCAGCATTTT.

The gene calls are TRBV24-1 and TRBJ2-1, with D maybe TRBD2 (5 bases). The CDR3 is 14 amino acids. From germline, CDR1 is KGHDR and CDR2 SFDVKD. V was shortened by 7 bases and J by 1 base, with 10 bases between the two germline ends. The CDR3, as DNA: TGTGCCACCAGGGGGAGTGGGTCCTACAATGAGCAGTTCTTC. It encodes CATRGSGSYNEQFF.

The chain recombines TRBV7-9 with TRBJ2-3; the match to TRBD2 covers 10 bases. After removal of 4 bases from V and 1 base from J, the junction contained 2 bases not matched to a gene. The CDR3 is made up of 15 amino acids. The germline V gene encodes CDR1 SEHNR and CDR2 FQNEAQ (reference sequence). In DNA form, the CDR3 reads TGTGCCAGCAGCTCCGGGACTAGCGGCACAGATACGCAGTATTTT. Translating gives CASSSGTSGTDTQYF. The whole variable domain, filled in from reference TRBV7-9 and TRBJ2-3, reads DTGVSQNPRHKITKRGQNVTFRCDPISEHNRLYWYRQTLGQGPEFLTYFQNEAQLEKSRLLSDRFSAERPKGSFSTLEIQRTEQGDSAMYLCASSSGTSGTDTQYFGPGTRLTVL.

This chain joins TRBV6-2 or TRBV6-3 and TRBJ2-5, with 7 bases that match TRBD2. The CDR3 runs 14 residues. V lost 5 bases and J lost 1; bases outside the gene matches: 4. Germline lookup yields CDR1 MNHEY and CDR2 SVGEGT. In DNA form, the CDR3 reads TGTGCCAGCAGTGATAGCGGGTCCCAAGAGACCCAGTACTTC. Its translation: CASSDSGSQETQYF.

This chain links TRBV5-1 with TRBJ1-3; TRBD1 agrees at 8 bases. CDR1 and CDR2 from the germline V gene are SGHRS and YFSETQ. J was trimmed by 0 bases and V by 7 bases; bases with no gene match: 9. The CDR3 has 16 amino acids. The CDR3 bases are TGCGCCAGCGCGCGAGGACAGGGATCCTCTGGAAACACCATATATTTT. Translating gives CASARGQGSSGNTIYF.

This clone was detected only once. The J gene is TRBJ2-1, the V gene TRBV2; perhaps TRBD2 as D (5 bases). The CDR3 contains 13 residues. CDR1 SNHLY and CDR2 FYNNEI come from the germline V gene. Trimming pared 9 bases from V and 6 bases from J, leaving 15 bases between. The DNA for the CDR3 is TGTGCCAGTTCTGGCGGGCATAGCAATGAGCAGTTCTTC. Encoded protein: CASSGGHSNEQFF.

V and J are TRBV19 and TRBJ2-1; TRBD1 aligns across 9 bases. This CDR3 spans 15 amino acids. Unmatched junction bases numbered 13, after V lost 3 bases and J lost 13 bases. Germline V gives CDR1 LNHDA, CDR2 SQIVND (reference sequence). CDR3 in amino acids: CASSIAVPGQGFQFF. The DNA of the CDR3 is TGTGCCAGTAGTATCGCGGTCCCGGGACAGGGTTTTCAGTTCTTC.

CDR3 protein: CASSRGGVQFF. DNA for the CDR3: TGCGCCAGCTCTCGCGGGGGAGTGCAGTTCTTC. The gene calls are TRBV4-1 and TRBJ2-1, with TRBD2 matching over 7 bases. Germline V gene data show CDR1 as MGHRA and CDR2 as YSYEKL. With 8 bases clipped from V and 12 bases from J, the junction kept 7 bases outside the gene matches. This CDR3 has 11 amino acids.

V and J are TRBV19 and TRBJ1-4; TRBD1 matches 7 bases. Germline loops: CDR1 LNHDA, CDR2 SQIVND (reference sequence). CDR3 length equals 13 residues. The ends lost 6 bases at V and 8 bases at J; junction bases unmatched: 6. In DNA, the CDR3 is TGTGCCAGTAGACCCGGGACAGAAGAAAAACTGTTTTTT. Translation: CASRPGTEEKLFF.

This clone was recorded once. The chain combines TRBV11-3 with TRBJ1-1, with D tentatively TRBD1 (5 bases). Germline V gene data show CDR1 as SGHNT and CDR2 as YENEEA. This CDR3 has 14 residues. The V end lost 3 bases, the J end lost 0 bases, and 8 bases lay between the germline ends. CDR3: CASSLQGMNTEAFF. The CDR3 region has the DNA TGTGCCAGCAGCTTGCAGGGTATGAACACTGAAGCTTTCTTT.

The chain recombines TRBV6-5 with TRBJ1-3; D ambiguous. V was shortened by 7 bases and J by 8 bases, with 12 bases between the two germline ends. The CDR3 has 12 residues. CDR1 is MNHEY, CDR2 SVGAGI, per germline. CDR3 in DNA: TGTGCCAGCAAGGGAGCCCTCCACACCATATATTTT. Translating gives CASKGALHTIYF.

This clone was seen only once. The CDR3 reads CASSPGSNYEQYF. CDR3 DNA sequence: TGTGCCAGTAGTCCTGGCAGTAACTACGAGCAGTACTTC. V is TRBV19 and J is TRBJ2-7, with D unresolved. Trimming shortened V by 5 bases and J by 3 bases, and 11 bases separated the two germline ends. This CDR3 region has 13 residues. From germline, CDR1 is LNHDA and CDR2 SQIVND (reference sequence).